Sequencing of this T cell receptor (beta chain) was carried out in a study of T cell changes during pregnancy in multiple sclerosis. The table came from immunoSEQ multiplex PCR; TCRdb's copy has only in-frame clones and leaves some out. The sample includes around 60,000 clones, about 90% seen only once; the top ten take 0.49%. The germline CDR1 and CDR2 sequences are GTSNPN and SVGIG (reference sequence). The length of the CDR3 is 14 residues. V was clipped by 4 bases and J by 1 base, with 13 bases between them. This clone was found once. This specimen was CD4+ T cells from peripheral blood mononuclear cells, taken after pregnancy. The source is a female donor in good health, enrolled as a control in a pregnancy study. The J gene is TRBJ1-1, the V gene TRBV30; D ambiguous. CDR3 coding DNA: TGTGCCTGGACTTTGTGGACTGGGAACACTGAAGCTTTCTTT. Its protein is CAWTLWTGNTEAFF.